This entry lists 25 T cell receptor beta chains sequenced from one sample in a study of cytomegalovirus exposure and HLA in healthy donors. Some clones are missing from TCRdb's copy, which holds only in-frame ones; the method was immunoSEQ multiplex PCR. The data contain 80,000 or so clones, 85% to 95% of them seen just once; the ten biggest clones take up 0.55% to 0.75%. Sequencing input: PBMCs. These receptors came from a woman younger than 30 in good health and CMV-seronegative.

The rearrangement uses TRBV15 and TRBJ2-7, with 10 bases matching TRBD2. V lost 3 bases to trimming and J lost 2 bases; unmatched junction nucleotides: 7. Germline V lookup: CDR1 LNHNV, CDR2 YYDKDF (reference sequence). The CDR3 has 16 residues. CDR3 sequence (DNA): TGTGCCACCAGCAGTCTTGGGACTAGCGCTACCTACGAGCAGTACTTC. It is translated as CATSSLGTSATYEQYF.

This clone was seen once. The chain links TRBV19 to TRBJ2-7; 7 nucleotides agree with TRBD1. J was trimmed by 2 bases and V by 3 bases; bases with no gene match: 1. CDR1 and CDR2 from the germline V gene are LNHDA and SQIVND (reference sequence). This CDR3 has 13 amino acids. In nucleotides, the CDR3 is TGTGCCAGTAGTATCGGACAGGCCTACGAGCAGTACTTC. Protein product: CASSIGQAYEQYF. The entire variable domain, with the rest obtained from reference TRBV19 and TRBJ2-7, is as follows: DGGITQSPKYLFRKEGQNVTLSCEQNLNHDAMYWYRQDPGQGLRLIYYSQIVNDFQKGDIAEGYSVSREKKESFPLTVTSAQKNPTAFYLCASSIGQAYEQYFGPGTRLTVT.

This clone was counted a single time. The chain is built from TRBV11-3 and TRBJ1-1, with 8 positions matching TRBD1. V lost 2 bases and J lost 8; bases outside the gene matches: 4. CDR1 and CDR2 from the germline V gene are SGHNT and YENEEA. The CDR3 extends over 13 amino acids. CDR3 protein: CASSLSGGAEAFF. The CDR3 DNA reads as TGTGCCAGCAGCTTATCAGGGGGCGCGGAAGCTTTCTTT.

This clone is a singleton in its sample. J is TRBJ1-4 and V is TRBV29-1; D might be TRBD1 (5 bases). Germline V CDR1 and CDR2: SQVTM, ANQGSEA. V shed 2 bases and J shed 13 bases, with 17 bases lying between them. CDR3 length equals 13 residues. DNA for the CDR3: TGCAGCGTTGAAACCCCGATGAAAACAGGACTGTTTTTT. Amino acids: CSVETPMKTGLFF.

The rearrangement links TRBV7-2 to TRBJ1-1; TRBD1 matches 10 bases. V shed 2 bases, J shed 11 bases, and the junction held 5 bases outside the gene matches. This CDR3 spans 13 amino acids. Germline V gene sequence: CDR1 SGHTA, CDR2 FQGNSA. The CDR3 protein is CASSLIWDRGAFF. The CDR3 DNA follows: TGTGCCAGCAGCTTAATATGGGACAGGGGTGCTTTCTTT.

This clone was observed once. The CDR3 is CASSEAGNTIYF. The CDR3 DNA reads TGTGCCAGTAGTGAAGCCGGAAACACCATATATTTT. V gene TRBV19 combines with J gene TRBJ1-3; D unresolved. Germline V CDR1 and CDR2: LNHDA, SQIVND (reference sequence). The CDR3 consists of 12 residues. Trimming left V 5 bases short and J 4 bases short, with 6 bases between.

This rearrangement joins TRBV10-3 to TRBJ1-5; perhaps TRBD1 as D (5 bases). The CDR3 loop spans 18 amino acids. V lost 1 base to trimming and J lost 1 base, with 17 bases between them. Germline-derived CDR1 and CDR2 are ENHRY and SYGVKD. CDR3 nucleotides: TGTGCCATCAGTGAGTTCCCCTTATCTCGGGGGAGCAATCAGCCCCAGCATTTT. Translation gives CAISEFPLSRGSNQPQHF.

The CDR3 coding sequence is TGTGCCAGCAGCGTAGGGGCGGGAGCCTACGAGCAGTACTTC. Its protein product is CASSVGAGAYEQYF. This chain joins TRBV9 and TRBJ2-7; 7 nucleotides line up with TRBD2. V dropped 0 bases and J dropped 2; count of bases not matched to a gene: 2. CDR3 size: 14 residues. Germline CDR1 is SGDLS and CDR2 is YYNGEE.

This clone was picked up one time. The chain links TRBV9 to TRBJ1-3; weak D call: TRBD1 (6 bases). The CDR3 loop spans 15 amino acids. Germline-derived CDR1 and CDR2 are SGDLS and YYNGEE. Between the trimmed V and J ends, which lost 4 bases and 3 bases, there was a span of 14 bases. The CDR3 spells CASSTTTGLGNTIYF. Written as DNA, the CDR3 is TGTGCCAGCAGCACCACGACAGGCCTTGGAAACACCATATATTTT. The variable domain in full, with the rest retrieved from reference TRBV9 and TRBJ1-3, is DSGVTQTPKHLITATGQRVTLRCSPRSGDLSVYWYQQSLDQGLQFLIQYYNGEERAKGNILERFSAQQFPDLHSELNLSSLELGDSALYFCASSTTTGLGNTIYFGEGSWLTVV.

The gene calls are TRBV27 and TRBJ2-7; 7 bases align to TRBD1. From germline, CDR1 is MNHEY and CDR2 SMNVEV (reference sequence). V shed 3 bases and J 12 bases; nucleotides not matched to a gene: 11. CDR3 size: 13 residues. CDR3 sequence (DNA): TGTGCCAGCAGTTTCCCTGGACAGGTGGACCTGTACTTC. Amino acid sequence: CASSFPGQVDLYF.

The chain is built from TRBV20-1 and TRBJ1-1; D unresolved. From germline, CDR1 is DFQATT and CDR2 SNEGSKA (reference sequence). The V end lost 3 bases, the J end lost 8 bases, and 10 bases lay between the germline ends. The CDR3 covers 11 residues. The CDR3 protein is CSASPVLEAFF. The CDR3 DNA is TGCAGTGCTAGTCCAGTCCTGGAAGCTTTCTTT.

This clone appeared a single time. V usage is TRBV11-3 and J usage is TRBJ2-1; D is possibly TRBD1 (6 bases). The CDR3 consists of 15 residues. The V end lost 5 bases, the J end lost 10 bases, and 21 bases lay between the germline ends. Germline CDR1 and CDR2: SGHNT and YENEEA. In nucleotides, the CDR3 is TGTGCCAGCAGCCTCAGGGGAAATTCGATGGGAGAGCAGTTCTTC. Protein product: CASSLRGNSMGEQFF.

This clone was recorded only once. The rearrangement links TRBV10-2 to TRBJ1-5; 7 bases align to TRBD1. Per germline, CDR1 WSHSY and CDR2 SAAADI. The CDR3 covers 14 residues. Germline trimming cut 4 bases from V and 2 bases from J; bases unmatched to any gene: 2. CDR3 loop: CASSVDRGNQPQHF. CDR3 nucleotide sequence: TGCGCCAGCAGTGTTGACAGGGGCAATCAGCCCCAGCATTTT.

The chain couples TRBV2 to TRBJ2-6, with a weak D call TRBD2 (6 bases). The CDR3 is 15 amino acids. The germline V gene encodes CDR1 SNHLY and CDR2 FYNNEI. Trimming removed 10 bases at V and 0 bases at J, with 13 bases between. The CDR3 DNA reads TGTGCCACCCGGGACTTCGGCTCTGGGGCCAACGTCCTGACTTTC. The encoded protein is CATRDFGSGANVLTF.

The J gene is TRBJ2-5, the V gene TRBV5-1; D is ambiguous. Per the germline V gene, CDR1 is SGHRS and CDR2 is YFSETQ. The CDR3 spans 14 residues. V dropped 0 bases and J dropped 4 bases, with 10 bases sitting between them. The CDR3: CASSLVVTAETQYF. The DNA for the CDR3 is TGCGCCAGCAGCTTGGTGGTCACAGCAGAGACCCAGTACTTC.

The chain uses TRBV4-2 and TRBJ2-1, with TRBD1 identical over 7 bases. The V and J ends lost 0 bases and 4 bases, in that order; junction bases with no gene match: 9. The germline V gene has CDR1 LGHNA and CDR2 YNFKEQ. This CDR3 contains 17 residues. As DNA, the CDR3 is TGTGCCAGCAGCCAAGATAATGACAGGGACATGTACAATGAGCAGTTCTTC. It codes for CASSQDNDRDMYNEQFF.

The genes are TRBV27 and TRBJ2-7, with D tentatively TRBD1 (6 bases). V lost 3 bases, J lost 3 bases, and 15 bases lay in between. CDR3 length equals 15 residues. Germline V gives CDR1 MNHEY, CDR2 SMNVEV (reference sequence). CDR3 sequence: CASSFSQGEGYEQYF. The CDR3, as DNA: TGTGCCAGCAGTTTCTCACAGGGTGAGGGCTACGAGCAGTACTTC.

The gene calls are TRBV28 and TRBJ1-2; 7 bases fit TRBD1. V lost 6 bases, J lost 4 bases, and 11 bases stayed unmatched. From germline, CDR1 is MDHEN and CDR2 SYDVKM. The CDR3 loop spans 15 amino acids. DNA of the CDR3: TGTGCCAGCAGCCCGCCGGGACAGACCTTCTATGGCTACACCTTC. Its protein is CASSPPGQTFYGYTF.

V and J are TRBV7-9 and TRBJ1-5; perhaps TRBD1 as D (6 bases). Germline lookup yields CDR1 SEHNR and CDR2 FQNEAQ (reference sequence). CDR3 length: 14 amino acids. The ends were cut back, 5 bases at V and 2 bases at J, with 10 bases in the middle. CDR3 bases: TGTGCCAGCAGCGGGGACACGGGCAATCAGCCCCAGCATTTT. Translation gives CASSGDTGNQPQHF. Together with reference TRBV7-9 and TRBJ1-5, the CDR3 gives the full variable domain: DTGVSQNPRHKITKRGQNVTFRCDPISEHNRLYWYRQTLGQGPEFLTYFQNEAQLEKSRLLSDRFSAERPKGSFSTLEIQRTEQGDSAMYLCASSGDTGNQPQHFGDGTRLSIL.

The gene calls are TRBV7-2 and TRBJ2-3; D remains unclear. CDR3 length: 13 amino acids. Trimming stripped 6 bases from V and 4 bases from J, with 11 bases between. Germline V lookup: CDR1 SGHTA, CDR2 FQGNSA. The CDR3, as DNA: TGTGCCAGCAGTTGGAGTGGGTCAGATACGCAGTATTTT. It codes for CASSWSGSDTQYF.

CDR3 sequence (DNA): TGTGCCAGCAGCTTAGGTGGACTTAGCGGGTCACCGCGGACCCAGTACTTC. It specifies CASSLGGLSGSPRTQYF. The chain joins TRBV7-6 to TRBJ2-5, with 7 positions matching TRBD2. V was pared by 1 base and J by 7 bases, with 15 bases of the junction left unmatched. CDR3 length: 17 amino acids. Per germline, CDR1 SGHVS and CDR2 FNYEAQ.

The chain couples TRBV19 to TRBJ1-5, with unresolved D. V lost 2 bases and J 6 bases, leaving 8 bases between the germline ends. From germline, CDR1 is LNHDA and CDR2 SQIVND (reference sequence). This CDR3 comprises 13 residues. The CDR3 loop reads CASSIQNRQPQHF. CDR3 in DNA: TGTGCCAGTAGTATACAGAATCGTCAGCCCCAGCATTTT.

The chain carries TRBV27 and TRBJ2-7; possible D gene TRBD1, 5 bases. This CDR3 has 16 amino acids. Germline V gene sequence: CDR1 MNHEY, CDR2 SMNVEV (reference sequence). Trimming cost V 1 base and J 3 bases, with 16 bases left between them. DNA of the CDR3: TGTGCCAGCAGTTTATTTTCGGCAGGGCCGGACTACGAGCAGTACTTC. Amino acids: CASSLFSAGPDYEQYF.

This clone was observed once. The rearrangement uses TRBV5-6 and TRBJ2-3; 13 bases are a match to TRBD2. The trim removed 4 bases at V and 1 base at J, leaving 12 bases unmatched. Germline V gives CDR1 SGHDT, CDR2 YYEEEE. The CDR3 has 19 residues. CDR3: CASSGLAGVQSLRTDTQYF. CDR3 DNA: TGTGCCAGCAGCGGACTAGCGGGGGTGCAGTCCTTGCGCACAGATACGCAGTATTTT.

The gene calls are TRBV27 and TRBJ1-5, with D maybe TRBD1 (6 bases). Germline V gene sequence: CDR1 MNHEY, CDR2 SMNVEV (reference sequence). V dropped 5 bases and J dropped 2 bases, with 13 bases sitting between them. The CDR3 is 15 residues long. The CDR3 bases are TGTGCCAGCAGTCCAGGGGCGGTGGGCAATCAGCCCCAGCATTTT. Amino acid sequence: CASSPGAVGNQPQHF.